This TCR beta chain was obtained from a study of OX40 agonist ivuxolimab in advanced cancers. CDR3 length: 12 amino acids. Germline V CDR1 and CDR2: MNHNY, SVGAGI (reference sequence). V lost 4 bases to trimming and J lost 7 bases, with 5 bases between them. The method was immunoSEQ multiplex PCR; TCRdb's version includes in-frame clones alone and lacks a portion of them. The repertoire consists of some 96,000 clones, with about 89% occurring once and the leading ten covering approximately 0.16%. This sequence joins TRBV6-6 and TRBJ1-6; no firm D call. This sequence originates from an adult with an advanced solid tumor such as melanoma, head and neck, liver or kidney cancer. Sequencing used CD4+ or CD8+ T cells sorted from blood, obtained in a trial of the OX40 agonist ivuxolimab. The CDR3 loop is CASSSVNSPLHF. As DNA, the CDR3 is TGTGCCAGCAGTTCGGTGAATTCACCCCTCCACTTT.